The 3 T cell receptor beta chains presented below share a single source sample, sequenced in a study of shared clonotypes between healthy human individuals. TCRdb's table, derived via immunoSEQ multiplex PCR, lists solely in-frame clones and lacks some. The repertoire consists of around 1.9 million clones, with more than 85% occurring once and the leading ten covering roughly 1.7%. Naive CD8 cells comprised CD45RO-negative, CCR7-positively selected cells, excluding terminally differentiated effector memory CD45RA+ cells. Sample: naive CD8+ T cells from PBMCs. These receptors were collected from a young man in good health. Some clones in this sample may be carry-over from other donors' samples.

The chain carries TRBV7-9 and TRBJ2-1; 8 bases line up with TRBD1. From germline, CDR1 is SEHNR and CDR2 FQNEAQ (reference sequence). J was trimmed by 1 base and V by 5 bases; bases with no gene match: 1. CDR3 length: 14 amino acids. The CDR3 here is CASSQGASYNEQFF. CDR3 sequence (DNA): TGTGCCAGCAGCCAGGGGGCTTCCTACAATGAGCAGTTCTTC. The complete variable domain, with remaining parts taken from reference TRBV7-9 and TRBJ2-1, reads DTGVSQNPRHKITKRGQNVTFRCDPISEHNRLYWYRQTLGQGPEFLTYFQNEAQLEKSRLLSDRFSAERPKGSFSTLEIQRTEQGDSAMYLCASSQGASYNEQFFGPGTRLTVL.

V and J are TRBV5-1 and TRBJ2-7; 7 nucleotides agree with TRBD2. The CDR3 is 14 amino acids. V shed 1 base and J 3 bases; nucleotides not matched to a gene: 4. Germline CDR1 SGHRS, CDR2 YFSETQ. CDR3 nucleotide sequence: TGCGCCAGCAGCTTGCGCGGGGGTCGCTACGAGCAGTACTTC. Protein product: CASSLRGGRYEQYF.

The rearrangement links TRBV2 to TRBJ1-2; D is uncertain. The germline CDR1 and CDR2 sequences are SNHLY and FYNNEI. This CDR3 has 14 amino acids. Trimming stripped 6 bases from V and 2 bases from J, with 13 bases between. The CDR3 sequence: CASSTPYQNYGYTF. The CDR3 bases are TGTGCCAGCAGCACCCCTTACCAGAACTATGGCTACACCTTC.